The rows below give T cell receptor beta chains drawn from one sample of a study of regulatory T cells in long-lasting Graves disease. MiXCR, run by TCRdb on the multiplex PCR reads, gives a single entry per CDR3 protein. The sample contains 300,000 to 400,000 distinct CDR3 sequences, approximately 20% of which appear only once. The sample here was peripheral blood mononuclear cells (PBMCs), taken at new diagnosis, from a patient treated with antithyroid drugs. The receptors shown here come from a female donor with Graves disease. CDR3s include the opening cysteine and the closing phenylalanine or tryptophan. Fields, in order: D gene, clone size, J gene, V gene, CDR3 DNA, CDR3 protein. D genes are given only for firm matches. Size is stated for part of the rows, as once, few or many counts, or as a class when the clone is expanded.

>NA|once|TRBJ2-1|TRBV10-3
TGTGCCGGCAGCTGGGCCGGGACCGGCAGGAACAATGAGCAGTTCTTC
CAGSWAGTGRNNEQFF
>NA|many|TRBJ1-1|TRBV3-1
TGTGCCAGCAGCCGGTCTCAGGGCGCGAACACTGAAGCTTTCTTT
CASSRSQGANTEAFF
>NA|NA|TRBJ2-7|TRBV9
TGTGCCAGCAGCGTGGAGTACAGGGGAGGAGAGCAGTACTTC
CASSVEYRGGEQYF
>TRBD1|NA|TRBJ1-5|TRBV2
TGTGCCAGCAGTGGGACAGGGCCACAGCCCCAGCATTTT
CASSGTGPQPQHF
>TRBD2|many|TRBJ2-2|TRBV28
TGTGCCAGCAGTTTTCTTCCCGACAGGCTTCTAGAGCGGGAGCCGAACACCGGGGAGCTGTTTTTT
CASSFLPDRLLEREPNTGELFF
>NA|once|TRBJ1-6|TRBV20-1
TGCAGTGCTAGAACAGACACAGGGTTCCCTAATTCACCCCTCCACTTT
CSARTDTGFPNSPLHF
>NA|many|TRBJ2-3|TRBV6-2/TRBV6-3
TGTGCCAGCAGTTGGACTCATGAGTTGGCGGCAGATACGCAGTATTTT
CASSWTHELAADTQYF
>NA|NA|TRBJ1-6|TRBV28
TGTGCCAGCAGTTTTCCCGCAAGGGGTTCACCCCTCCACTTT
CASSFPARGSPLHF
>TRBD1|many|TRBJ1-5|TRBV28
TGTGCCAGCCTACCAAAAACAGGGGACAATCAGCCCCAGCATTTT
CASLPKTGDNQPQHF
>NA|many|TRBJ2-7|TRBV11-2
TGTGCCAGCAGCTTAGTAGTACTAGAACCGTTGTACGAGCAGTACTTC
CASSLVVLEPLYEQYF
>NA|few|TRBJ1-2|TRBV14
TGTGCCAGCAGCGAAACCGGGGGTGGCTACACCTTC
CASSETGGGYTF
>NA|many|TRBJ2-7|TRBV30
TGTGCCTTTGGACGATTTAACGAGCAGTACTTC
CAFGRFNEQYF
>NA|few|TRBJ1-4|TRBV28
TGTGCCAGCAGTCGGACCTGGATGGGTGAAAAACTGTTTTTT
CASSRTWMGEKLFF
>TRBD1|many|TRBJ1-6|TRBV6-5
TGTGCCAGCAGTTACTGGCCAGGGGGTAGCGATTCACCCCTCCACTTT
CASSYWPGGSDSPLHF